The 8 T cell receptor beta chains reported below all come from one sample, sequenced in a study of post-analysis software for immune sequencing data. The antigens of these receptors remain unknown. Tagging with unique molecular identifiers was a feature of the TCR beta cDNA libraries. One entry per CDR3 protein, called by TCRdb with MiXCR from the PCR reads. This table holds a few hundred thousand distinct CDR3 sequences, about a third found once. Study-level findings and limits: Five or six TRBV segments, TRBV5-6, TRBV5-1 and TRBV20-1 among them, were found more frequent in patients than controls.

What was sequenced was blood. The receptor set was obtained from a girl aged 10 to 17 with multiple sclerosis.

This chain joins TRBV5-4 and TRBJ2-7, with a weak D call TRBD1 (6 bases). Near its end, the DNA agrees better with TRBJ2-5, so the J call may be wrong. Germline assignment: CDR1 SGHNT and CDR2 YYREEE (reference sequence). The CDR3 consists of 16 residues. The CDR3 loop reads CASSLSGQFGQETQYF. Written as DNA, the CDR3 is TGTGCCAGCAGCTTGTCTGGACAGTTCGGCCAAGAGACCCAGTACTTC.

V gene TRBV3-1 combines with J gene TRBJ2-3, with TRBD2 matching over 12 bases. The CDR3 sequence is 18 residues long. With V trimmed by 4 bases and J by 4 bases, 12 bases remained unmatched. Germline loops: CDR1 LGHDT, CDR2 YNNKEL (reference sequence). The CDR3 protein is CASSPHALAGGPSDTQYF. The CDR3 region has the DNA TGTGCCAGCAGCCCGCATGCCCTAGCGGGGGGGCCGTCAGATACGCAGTATTTT.

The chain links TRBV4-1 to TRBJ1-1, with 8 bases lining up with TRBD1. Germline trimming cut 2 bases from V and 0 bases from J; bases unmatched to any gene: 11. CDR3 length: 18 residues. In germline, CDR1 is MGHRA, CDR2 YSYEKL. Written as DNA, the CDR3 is TGCGCCAGCAGCCAATCGCCTCCGGGACAGGAACTGAACACTGAAGCTTTCTTT. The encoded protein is CASSQSPPGQELNTEAFF.

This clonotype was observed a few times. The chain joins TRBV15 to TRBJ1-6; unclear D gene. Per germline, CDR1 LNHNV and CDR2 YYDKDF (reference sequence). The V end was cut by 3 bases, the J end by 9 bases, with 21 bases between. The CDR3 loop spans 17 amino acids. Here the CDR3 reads CATSSSSVRTWGSPLHF. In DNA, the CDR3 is TGTGCCACCAGCAGTTCGTCGGTCCGCACTTGGGGTTCACCCCTCCACTTT.

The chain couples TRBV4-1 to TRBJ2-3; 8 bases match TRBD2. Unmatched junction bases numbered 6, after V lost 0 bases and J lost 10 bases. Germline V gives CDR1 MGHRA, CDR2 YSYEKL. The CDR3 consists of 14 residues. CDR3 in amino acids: CASSQDWTSPSQYF. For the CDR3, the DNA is TGCGCCAGCAGCCAAGATTGGACTAGCCCGTCGCAGTATTTT.

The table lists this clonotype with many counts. CDR3 nucleotide sequence: TGCAGCGTTGGAGGGGGACAGTACTATGGCTACACCTTC. Translation gives CSVGGGQYYGYTF. This chain links TRBV29-1 with TRBJ1-2, with 7 bases identical to TRBD1. The V gene's germline CDR1 is SQVTM and CDR2 ANQGSEA. This CDR3 region has 13 residues. V dropped 4 bases and J dropped 3; count of bases not matched to a gene: 5. Full variable domain (outside the CDR3, taken from reference TRBV29-1 and TRBJ1-2): SAVISQKPSRDICQRGTSLTIQCQVDSQVTMMFWYRQQPGQSLTLIATANQGSEATYESGFVIDKFPISRPNLTFSTLTVSNMSPEDSSIYLCSVGGGQYYGYTFGSGTRLTVV.

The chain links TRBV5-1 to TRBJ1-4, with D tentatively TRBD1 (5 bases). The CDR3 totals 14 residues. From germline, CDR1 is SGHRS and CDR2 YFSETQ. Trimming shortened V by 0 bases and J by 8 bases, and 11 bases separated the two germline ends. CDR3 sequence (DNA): TGCGCCAGCAGCTTGGAGGGGCAAGGAGAAAAACTGTTTTTT. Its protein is CASSLEGQGEKLFF.

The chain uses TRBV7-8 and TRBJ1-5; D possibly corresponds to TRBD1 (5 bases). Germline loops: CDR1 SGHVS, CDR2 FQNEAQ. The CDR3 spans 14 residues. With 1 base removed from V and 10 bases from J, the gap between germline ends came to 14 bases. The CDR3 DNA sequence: TGTGCCAGCAGCTTAGAGCGGGGCCAACAACCCCAGCATTTT. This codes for CASSLERGQQPQHF.